This T cell receptor beta chain emerged from a study of blood T cell repertoires in COVID-19. TCRdb's table, derived via immunoSEQ multiplex PCR, lists solely in-frame clones and lacks some. Of 350,000 to 450,000 clones listed, roughly nine tenths are singletons. The participants were between roughly 18 and 100 years old and came from 24 US areas. Donors in Cohort 3 who had recovered were those with two negative PCRs, healthcare professional clearance, or resolution of their symptoms. The CDR3 is made up of 19 amino acids. V was clipped by 4 bases and J by 3 bases; unmatched bases: 10. CDR1 and CDR2 from the germline V gene are PRHDT and FYEKMQ (reference sequence).

The chain combines TRBV13 with TRBJ2-3; 16 nucleotides agree with TRBD2. Sequenced input: PBMCs or T cells enriched from blood (not recorded which). This receptor was obtained from a man aged 25-45 years who had recovered from COVID-19. CDR3 sequence reads: CASSSGLAGGFGRTDTQYF. The CDR3, as DNA: TGTGCCAGCAGCTCGGGACTAGCGGGAGGGTTTGGGCGTACAGATACGCAGTATTTT.